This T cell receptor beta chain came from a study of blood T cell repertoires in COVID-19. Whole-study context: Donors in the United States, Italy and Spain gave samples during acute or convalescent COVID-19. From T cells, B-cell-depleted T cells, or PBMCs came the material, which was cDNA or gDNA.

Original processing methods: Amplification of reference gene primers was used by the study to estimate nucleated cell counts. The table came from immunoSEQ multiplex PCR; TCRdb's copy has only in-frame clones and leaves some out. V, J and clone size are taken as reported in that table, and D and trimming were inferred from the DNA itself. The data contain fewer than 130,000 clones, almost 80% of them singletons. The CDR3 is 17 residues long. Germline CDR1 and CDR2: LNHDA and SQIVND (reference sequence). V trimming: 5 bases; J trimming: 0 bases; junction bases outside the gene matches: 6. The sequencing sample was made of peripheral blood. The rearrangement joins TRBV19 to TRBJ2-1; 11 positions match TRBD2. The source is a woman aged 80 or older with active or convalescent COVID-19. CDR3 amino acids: CASSSPGLAVSYNEQFF. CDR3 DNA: TGTGCCAGTAGTTCCCCGGGACTAGCGGTCTCCTACAATGAGCAGTTCTTC.